Described below is a single T cell receptor beta chain sequence and its context. Trimming stripped 4 bases from V and 1 base from J, with 8 bases between. Germline loops: CDR1 LNHNV, CDR2 YYDKDF (reference sequence). The CDR3 consists of 13 residues. These data originate in a study of beta chain features in type 1 diabetes. Study context: All of the samples together had 107,917,701 sorted cells examined.

The entirety of the isolated RNA underwent reverse transcription, so expressed TCRB transcripts were sequenced. Using immunoSEQ multiplex PCR, the repertoire was profiled, and TCRdb retains in-frame clones only, with some absent. Found here are some 500,000 clones, 11% of them singletons; the top ten hold about 0.042%. This sequence originates from a woman aged 18-29 years in good health. Sequenced input: naive CD4+ T cells from blood. V is TRBV15 and J is TRBJ2-7; D gene uncertain. CDR3 nucleotides: TGTGCCACCAGCAAAGACAATTCCTACGAGCAGTACGTC. Its protein is CATSKDNSYEQYV.